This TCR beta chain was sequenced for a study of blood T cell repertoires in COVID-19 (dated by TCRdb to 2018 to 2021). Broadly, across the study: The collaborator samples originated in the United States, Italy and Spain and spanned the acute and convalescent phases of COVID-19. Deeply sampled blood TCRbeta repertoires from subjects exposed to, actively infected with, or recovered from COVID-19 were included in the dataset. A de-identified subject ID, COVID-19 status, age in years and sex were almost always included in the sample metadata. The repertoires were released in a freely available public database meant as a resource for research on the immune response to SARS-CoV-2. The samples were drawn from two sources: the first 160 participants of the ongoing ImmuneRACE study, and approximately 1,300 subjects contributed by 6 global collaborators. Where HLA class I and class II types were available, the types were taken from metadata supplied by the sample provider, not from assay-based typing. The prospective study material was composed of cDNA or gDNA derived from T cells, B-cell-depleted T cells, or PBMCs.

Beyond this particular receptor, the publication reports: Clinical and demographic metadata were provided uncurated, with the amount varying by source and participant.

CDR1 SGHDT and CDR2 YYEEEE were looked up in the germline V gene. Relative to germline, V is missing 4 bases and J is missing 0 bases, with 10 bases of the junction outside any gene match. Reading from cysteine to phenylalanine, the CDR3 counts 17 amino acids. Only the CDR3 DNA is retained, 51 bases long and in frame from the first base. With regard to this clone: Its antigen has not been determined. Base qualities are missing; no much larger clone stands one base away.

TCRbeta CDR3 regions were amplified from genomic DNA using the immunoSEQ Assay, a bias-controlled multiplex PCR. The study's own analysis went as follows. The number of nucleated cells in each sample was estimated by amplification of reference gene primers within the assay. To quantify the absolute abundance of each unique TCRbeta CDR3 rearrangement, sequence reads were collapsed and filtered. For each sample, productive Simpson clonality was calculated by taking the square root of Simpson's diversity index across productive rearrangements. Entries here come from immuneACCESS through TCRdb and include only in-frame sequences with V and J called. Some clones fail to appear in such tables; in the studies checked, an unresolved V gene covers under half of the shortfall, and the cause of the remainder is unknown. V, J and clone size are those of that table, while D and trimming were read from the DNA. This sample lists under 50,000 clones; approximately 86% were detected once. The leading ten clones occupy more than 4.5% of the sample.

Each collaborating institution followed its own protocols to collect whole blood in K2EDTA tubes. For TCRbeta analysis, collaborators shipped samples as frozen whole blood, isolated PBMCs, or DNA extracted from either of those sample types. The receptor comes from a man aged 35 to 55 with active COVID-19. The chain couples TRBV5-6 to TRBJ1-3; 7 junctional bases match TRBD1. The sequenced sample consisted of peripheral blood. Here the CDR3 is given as CASSSRDSPYSGNTIYF. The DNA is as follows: TGTGCCAGCAGCAGCCGGGACAGCCCATACTCTGGAAACACCATATATTTT.